This T cell receptor (beta chain) came from a study of T cell changes during pregnancy in multiple sclerosis. CDR1 and CDR2 from the germline V gene are MNHNS and SASEGT. The CDR3 extends over 19 amino acids. Losses at the gene ends were 2 bases for V and 0 bases for J; bases not matched to a gene: 11. Clones were read by immunoSEQ multiplex PCR, and TCRdb kept only the in-frame ones, dropping some. The profile covers some 80,000 clones, with more than 80% appearing a single time and roughly 0.9% taken by the ten largest. The sequencing used peripheral blood, collected in the first trimester of pregnancy. The chain couples TRBV6-1 to TRBJ1-1, with 11 bases that match TRBD1. The receptor was derived from a female donor in good health, enrolled as a control in a pregnancy study. This chain's CDR3 is CASSELLFGQGALNTEAFF. The CDR3 region has the DNA TGTGCCAGCAGTGAATTACTCTTCGGACAGGGGGCGTTGAACACTGAAGCTTTCTTT.